The present T cell receptor beta chain was sequenced within a study of shared clonotypes between healthy human individuals. For the study at large: Donors were a couple of women and three men aged 18 to 49. Per donor, CD8 memory used one plate, CD8 naive used two, CD4 memory used three and CD4 naive used three.

Authors' analysis steps: Filtering was not the same, since immunoSEQ gave junction-only sequences without quality scores. Measured with immunoSEQ multiplex PCR; TCRdb has only the in-frame clones, and not every one. That table gives V, J and clone size, and the DNA gave D and trimming. The repertoire includes some 2.4 million clones, 93% of them detected once, and 0.36% sits in the top ten. The specimen was naive CD4+ T cells from PBMCs. The subset: CD45RA+ positively selected. This TCR came from a man aged 18 to 30 in good health. Some clones in this sample may be carry-over from other donors' samples.

CDR3 protein: CASSPDRPRGGGELFF. The CDR3, as DNA: TGTGCCAGCAGCCCCGACCGACCTAGGGGTGGGGGGGAGCTGTTTTTT. The chain employs TRBV7-3 and TRBJ2-2; TRBD1 might be the D (5 bases). The ends were cut back, 5 bases at V and 8 bases at J, with 21 bases in the middle. This CDR3 spans 16 amino acids. CDR1 SGHTA and CDR2 FQGTGA come from the germline V gene.